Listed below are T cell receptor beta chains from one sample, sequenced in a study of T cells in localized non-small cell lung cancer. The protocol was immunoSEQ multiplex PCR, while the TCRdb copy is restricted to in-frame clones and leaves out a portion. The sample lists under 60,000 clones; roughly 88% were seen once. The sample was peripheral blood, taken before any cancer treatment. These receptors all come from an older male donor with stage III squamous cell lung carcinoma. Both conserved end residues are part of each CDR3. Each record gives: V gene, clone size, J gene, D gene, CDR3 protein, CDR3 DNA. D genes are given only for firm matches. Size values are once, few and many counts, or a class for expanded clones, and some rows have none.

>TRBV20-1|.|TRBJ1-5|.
CSARDREAQHF
TGCAGTGCTAGAGACCGAGAGGCCCAGCATTTT
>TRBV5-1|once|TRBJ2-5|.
CASSLDVGYQETQYF
TGCGCCAGCAGCTTGGATGTGGGGTACCAAGAGACCCAGTACTTC
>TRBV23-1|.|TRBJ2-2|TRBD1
CASNGYKGAPEELFF
TGCGCCAGCAATGGGTATAAGGGGGCGCCGGAGGAGCTGTTTTTT
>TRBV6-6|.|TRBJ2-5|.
CASRGEGYQETQYF
TGTGCCAGCAGGGGAGAGGGGTACCAAGAGACCCAGTACTTC
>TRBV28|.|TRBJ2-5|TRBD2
CASSFLTSGGGRKKETQYF
TGTGCCAGCAGTTTTCTGACTAGCGGGGGGGGCAGGAAAAAAGAGACCCAGTACTTC
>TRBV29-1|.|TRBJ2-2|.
CSVLWGTPNTGELFF
TGCAGCGTTTTGTGGGGGACACCGAACACCGGGGAGCTGTTTTTT
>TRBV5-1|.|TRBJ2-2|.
CASSPLGLEAGELFF
TGCGCCAGCAGCCCGCTGGGCTTGGAGGCCGGGGAGCTGTTTTTT
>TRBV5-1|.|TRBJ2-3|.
CASSLYGTSTDTQYF
TGCGCCAGCAGCTTGTACGGGACATCCACAGATACGCAGTATTTT
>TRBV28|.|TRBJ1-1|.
CASSLVRLSTEAFF
TGTGCCAGCAGTTTGGTCAGGTTGTCCACTGAAGCTTTCTTT
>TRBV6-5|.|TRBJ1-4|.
CASSTAGTVNEKLFF
TGTGCCAGCAGTACGGCCGGGACGGTTAATGAAAAACTGTTTTTT
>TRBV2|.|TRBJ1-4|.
CASRFGRGEKLFF
TGTGCCAGCCGTTTCGGCCGGGGAGAAAAACTGTTTTTT
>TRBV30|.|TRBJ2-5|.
CAWSVRNKETQYF
TGTGCCTGGAGTGTACGTAACAAAGAGACCCAGTACTTC
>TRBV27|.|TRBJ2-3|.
CASTHKSGDTQYF
TGTGCCAGCACCCATAAATCGGGAGATACGCAGTATTTT
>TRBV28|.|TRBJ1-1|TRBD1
CASTQGAANTEAFF
TGTGCCAGCACTCAGGGGGCGGCGAACACTGAAGCTTTCTTT
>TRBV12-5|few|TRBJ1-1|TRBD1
CASGLARGQNTEAFF
TGTGCTAGTGGTTTGGCAAGGGGGCAGAACACTGAAGCTTTCTTT
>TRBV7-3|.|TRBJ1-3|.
CASSLGGGPSGNTIYF
TGTGCCAGCAGCTTAGGAGGGGGTCCCTCTGGAAACACCATATATTTT
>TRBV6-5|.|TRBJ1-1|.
CASSPSIGGTEAFF
TGTGCCAGCAGTCCCTCTATTGGGGGCACTGAAGCTTTCTTT
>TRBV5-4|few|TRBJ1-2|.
CASSLQGTANYGYTF
TGTGCCAGCAGCTTGCAGGGGACGGCTAACTATGGCTACACCTTC
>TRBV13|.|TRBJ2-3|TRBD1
CASSRLGQGKTDTQYF
TGTGCCAGCAGCCGTTTGGGACAGGGAAAAACAGATACGCAGTATTTT
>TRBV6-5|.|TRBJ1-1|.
CASSYTLAGDTEAFF
TGTGCCAGCAGTTATACCCTGGCTGGCGACACTGAAGCTTTCTTT
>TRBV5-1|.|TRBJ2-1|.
CASSFGLQSGSSHEQFF
TGCGCCAGCAGCTTCGGGCTCCAGTCTGGATCCAGCCATGAGCAGTTCTTC
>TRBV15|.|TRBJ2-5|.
CATSRDTQETQYF
TGTGCCACCAGCAGGGACACCCAAGAGACCCAGTACTTC
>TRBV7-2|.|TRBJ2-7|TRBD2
CASSLAGSGGYEQYF
TGTGCCAGCAGCTTAGCTGGTAGCGGGGGCTACGAGCAGTACTTC
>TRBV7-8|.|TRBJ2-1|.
CASMGDEQFF
TGTGCCAGCATGGGCGATGAGCAGTTCTTC
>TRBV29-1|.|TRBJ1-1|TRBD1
CSVEPAAGTGGSIAFF
TGCAGCGTTGAGCCCGCCGCCGGGACAGGGGGCTCGATAGCTTTCTTT
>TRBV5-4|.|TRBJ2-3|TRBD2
CASSLDPAGGFTDTQYF
TGTGCCAGCAGCTTGGACCCAGCGGGGGGGTTCACAGATACGCAGTATTTT
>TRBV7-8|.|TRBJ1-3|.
CASSLSARGFGNTIYF
TGTGCCAGCAGCTTAAGCGCAAGGGGGTTCGGAAACACCATATATTTT